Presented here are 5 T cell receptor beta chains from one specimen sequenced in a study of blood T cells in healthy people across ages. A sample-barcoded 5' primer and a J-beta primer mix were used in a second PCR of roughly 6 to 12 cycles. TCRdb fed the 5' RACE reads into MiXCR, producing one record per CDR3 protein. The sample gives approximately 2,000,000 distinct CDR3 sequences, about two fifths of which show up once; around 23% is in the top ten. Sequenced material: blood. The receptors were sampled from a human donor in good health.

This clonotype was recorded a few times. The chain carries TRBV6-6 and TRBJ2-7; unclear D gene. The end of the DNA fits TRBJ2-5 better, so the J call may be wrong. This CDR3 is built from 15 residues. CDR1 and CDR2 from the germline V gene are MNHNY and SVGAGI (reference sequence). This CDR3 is CASSYPDYGDETQYF. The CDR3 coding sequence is TGTGCCAGCAGTTACCCAGATTATGGGGATGAGACCCAGTACTTC.

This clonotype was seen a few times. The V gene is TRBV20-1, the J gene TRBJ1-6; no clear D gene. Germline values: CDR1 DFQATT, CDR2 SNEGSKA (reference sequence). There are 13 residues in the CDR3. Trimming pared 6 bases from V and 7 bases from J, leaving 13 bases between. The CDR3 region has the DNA TGCAGTGCCAGCTGGGATCCAAATTCACCCCTCCACTTT. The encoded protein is CSASWDPNSPLHF.

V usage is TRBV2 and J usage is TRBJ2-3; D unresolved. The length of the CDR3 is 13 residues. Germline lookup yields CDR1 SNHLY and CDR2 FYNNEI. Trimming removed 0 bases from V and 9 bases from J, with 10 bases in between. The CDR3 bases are TGTGCCAGCAGTGAAGCGCTTCTGAAGACGCAGTATTTT. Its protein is CASSEALLKTQYF.

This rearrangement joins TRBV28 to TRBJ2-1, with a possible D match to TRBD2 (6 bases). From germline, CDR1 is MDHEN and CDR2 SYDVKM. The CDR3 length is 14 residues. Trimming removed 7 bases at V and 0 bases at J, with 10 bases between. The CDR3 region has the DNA TGTGCCAGCATTAGGGGAGGCTCCTACAATGAGCAGTTCTTC. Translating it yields CASIRGGSYNEQFF.

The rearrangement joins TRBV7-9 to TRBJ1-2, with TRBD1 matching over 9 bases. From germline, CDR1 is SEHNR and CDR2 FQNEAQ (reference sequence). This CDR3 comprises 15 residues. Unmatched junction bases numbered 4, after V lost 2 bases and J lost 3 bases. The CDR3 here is CASSLLRTGDYGYTF. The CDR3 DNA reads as TGTGCCAGCAGCTTATTGAGGACAGGGGACTATGGCTACACCTTC.